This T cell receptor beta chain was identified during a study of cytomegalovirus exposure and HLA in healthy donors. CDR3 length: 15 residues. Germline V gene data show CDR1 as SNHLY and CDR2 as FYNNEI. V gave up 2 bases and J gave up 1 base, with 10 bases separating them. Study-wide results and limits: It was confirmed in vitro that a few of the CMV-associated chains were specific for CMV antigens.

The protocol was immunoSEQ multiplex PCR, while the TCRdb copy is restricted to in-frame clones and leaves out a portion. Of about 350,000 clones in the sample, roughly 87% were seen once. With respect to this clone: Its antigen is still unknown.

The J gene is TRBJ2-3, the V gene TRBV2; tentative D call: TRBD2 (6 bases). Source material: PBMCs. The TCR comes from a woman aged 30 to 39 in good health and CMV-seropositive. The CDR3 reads CASSETGVRTDTQYF. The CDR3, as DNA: TGTGCCAGCAGTGAAACGGGGGTTCGCACAGATACGCAGTATTTT.